A single sample gave rise to the 18 T cell receptor beta chains below, sequenced in a study of T cells after yellow fever vaccination. TCRdb fed the 5' RACE reads into MiXCR, producing one record per CDR3 protein. The repertoire holds about 340,000 distinct CDR3 sequences, with 3% to 4.5% as singletons. The sequencing used PBMCs, collected 5 days after the yellow fever booster vaccination. These receptor sequences come from a man between 18 and 35 years old who received the YFV17D yellow fever vaccine.

This CDR3 is CASSFLGNQPQHF. CDR3 DNA sequence: TGTGCCAGCAGTTTTCTGGGAAATCAGCCCCAGCATTTT. The chain has TRBV12-3 or TRBV12-4 and TRBJ1-5; D unresolved. The CDR3 is 13 amino acids. Trimming stripped 3 bases from V and 4 bases from J, with 7 bases between.

The chain has TRBV3-1 and TRBJ2-3, with a weak D call TRBD1 (6 bases). The CDR3 sequence is 15 residues long. Germline CDR1 and CDR2: LGHDT and YNNKEL (reference sequence). The V and J ends lost 6 bases and 0 bases respectively, with 13 bases between them. The CDR3 DNA follows: TGTGCCAGCAGAGGACAGAGAACTAGCACAGATACGCAGTATTTT. As protein: CASRGQRTSTDTQYF.

This clonotype was observed a handful of times. The chain joins TRBV13 to TRBJ1-2; D unclear. From germline, CDR1 is PRHDT and CDR2 FYEKMQ (reference sequence). Trimming took off 5 bases at V and 8 bases at J, with 12 bases between the two ends. The CDR3 extends over 12 amino acids. This chain's CDR3 is CASSPENRGYTF. The CDR3 coding sequence is TGTGCCAGCAGCCCGGAGAACCGGGGCTACACCTTC.

This clonotype was seen repeatedly, ten times or more. V usage is TRBV27 and J usage is TRBJ1-1; perhaps TRBD1 as D (5 bases). V was trimmed by 7 bases and J by 5 bases, leaving 17 bases between them. CDR3 length: 14 amino acids. In germline, CDR1 is MNHEY, CDR2 SMNVEV (reference sequence). In DNA, the CDR3 is TGTGCCAGCACCAGGGTGGGCACACGTACTGAAGCTTTCTTT. Encoded protein: CASTRVGTRTEAFF.

This clonotype was seen many times. The rearrangement links TRBV5-1 to TRBJ1-2; D perhaps matches TRBD1 (6 bases). The CDR3 has 16 amino acids. V was shortened by 0 bases and J by 3 bases, with 15 bases between the two germline ends. Germline CDR1 reads SGHRS; CDR2 reads YFSETQ. CDR3 sequence (DNA): TGCGCCAGCAGCTTGGACAGGGTAGTGGACGACTATGGCTACACCTTC. Translating gives CASSLDRVVDDYGYTF. The full variable domain, rest sourced from reference TRBV5-1 and TRBJ1-2, is KAGVTQTPRYLIKTRGQQVTLSCSPISGHRSVSWYQQTPGQGLQFLFEYFSETQRNKGNFPGRFSGRQFSNSRSEMNVSTLELGDSALYLCASSLDRVVDDYGYTFGSGTRLTVV.

This clonotype was seen more than once but under ten times. This chain uses TRBV20-1 with TRBJ1-4; TRBD1 matches 8 bases. V lost 6 bases, J lost 5 bases, and 5 bases stayed unmatched. The CDR3 has 13 amino acids. Germline CDR1 DFQATT, CDR2 SNEGSKA (reference sequence). The CDR3 sequence: CSARTGTNEKLFF. The CDR3, as DNA: TGCAGTGCAAGGACAGGGACCAATGAAAAACTGTTTTTT.

The V call is TRBV14, the J call TRBJ2-5; D not resolved. CDR3 size: 15 residues. Germline V gene sequence: CDR1 SGHDN, CDR2 FVKESK. V was trimmed by 0 bases and J by 5 bases, leaving 13 bases between them. The CDR3 loop is CASSQDLGMRETQYF. CDR3 nucleotide sequence: TGTGCCAGCAGCCAAGATCTGGGGATGAGGGAGACCCAGTACTTC.

V usage is TRBV14 and J usage is TRBJ2-5; either TRBD1 or TRBD2 may supply D (6 bases each). Trimming shortened V by 8 bases and J by 5 bases, and 12 bases separated the two germline ends. Germline-derived CDR1 and CDR2 are SGHDN and FVKESK. This CDR3 contains 12 residues. The CDR3 here is CASPGATETQYF. The DNA for the CDR3 is TGTGCCAGCCCGGGGGCCACCGAGACCCAGTACTTC. The full variable domain, with the rest looked up from reference TRBV14 and TRBJ2-5, is EAGVTQFPSHSVIEKGQTVTLRCDPISGHDNLYWYRRVMGKEIKFLLHFVKESKQDESGMPNNRFLAERTGGTYSTLKVQPAELEDSGVYFCASPGATETQYFGPGTRLLVL.

Here the CDR3 reads CASSLDNNEQFF. Here the CDR3 DNA reads TGCGCCAGCAGCTTGGATAACAATGAGCAGTTCTTC. V gene TRBV5-1 combines with J gene TRBJ2-1; no clear D. V dropped 0 bases and J dropped 5 bases, with 3 bases sitting between them. The CDR3 sequence is 12 residues long. Germline lookup yields CDR1 SGHRS and CDR2 YFSETQ. Complete variable domain (other parts from reference TRBV5-1 and TRBJ2-1): KAGVTQTPRYLIKTRGQQVTLSCSPISGHRSVSWYQQTPGQGLQFLFEYFSETQRNKGNFPGRFSGRQFSNSRSEMNVSTLELGDSALYLCASSLDNNEQFFGPGTRLTVL.

The chain links TRBV5-1 to TRBJ2-7; D is perhaps TRBD1 (5 bases). V lost 0 bases and J 1 base, leaving 20 bases between the germline ends. The CDR3 loop spans 18 amino acids. Germline-derived CDR1 and CDR2 are SGHRS and YFSETQ. The CDR3 protein is CASSLGLSTGSSSYEQYF. The CDR3 bases are TGCGCCAGCAGCTTGGGCCTCTCTACAGGTTCAAGTTCCTACGAGCAGTACTTC.

There are many counts of this clonotype. The rearrangement joins TRBV18 to TRBJ2-2; 12 bases fit TRBD2. Germline V CDR1 and CDR2: KGHSH, LQKENI. After removal of 1 base from V and 0 bases from J, the junction contained 12 bases not matched to a gene. This CDR3 region has 21 residues. In nucleotides, the CDR3 is TGTGCCAGCTCACCACTGGTGACTAGCGGGGGCCCTCTCTCGAACACCGGGGAGCTGTTTTTT. This codes for CASSPLVTSGGPLSNTGELFF.

The V gene is TRBV10-3, the J gene TRBJ1-2; a possible D gene is TRBD1 (6 bases). From germline, CDR1 is ENHRY and CDR2 SYGVKD. Trimming removed 6 bases at V and 1 base at J, with 15 bases between. The CDR3 covers 15 residues. The CDR3 bases are TGTGCCATCAGCGCAGAGAGGACAGTTAACTATGGCTACACCTTC. As protein: CAISAERTVNYGYTF.

The V gene is TRBV6-2 or TRBV6-3, the J gene TRBJ2-1, with D maybe TRBD2 (6 bases). This CDR3 has 15 amino acids. V lost 0 bases and J 2 bases, leaving 8 bases between the germline ends. Per the germline V gene, CDR1 is MNHEY and CDR2 is SVGEGT. This CDR3 is CASSYSGLPYNEQFF. The DNA for the CDR3 is TGTGCCAGCAGTTACTCGGGACTTCCCTACAATGAGCAGTTCTTC.

The gene calls are TRBV5-1 and TRBJ1-6, with D possibly TRBD1 on 5 matching bases. From germline, CDR1 is SGHRS and CDR2 YFSETQ. Trimming stripped 7 bases from V and 8 bases from J, with 22 bases between. This CDR3 is built from 16 residues. The DNA of the CDR3 is TGCGCCAGCCGGGATCGACTACAGGAGGTGGATTCACCCCTCCACTTT. Translated: CASRDRLQEVDSPLHF.

The V and J genes are TRBV4-1 and TRBJ2-2, with a tentative D call TRBD2 (5 bases). The germline V gene has CDR1 MGHRA and CDR2 YSYEKL. V dropped 5 bases and J dropped 0 bases, with 16 bases sitting between them. The CDR3 has 17 residues. The CDR3 nucleotides read TGCGCCAGCAGCAAAAAGGCGGGCGGCACGAACACCGGGGAGCTGTTTTTT. Its translation: CASSKKAGGTNTGELFF.

In this sample, this clonotype turned up a few times. This rearrangement joins TRBV19 to TRBJ2-1; D remains unclear. The CDR3 runs to 16 residues. CDR1 and CDR2 from the germline V gene are LNHDA and SQIVND (reference sequence). Trimming removed 4 bases from V and 0 bases from J, with 13 bases in between. The CDR3 region has the DNA TGTGCCAGTAGTACAAGCGTATTGAGCTCCTACAATGAGCAGTTCTTC. Translation gives CASSTSVLSSYNEQFF. Combining the CDR3 with reference TRBV19 and TRBJ2-1 gives the whole variable domain DGGITQSPKYLFRKEGQNVTLSCEQNLNHDAMYWYRQDPGQGLRLIYYSQIVNDFQKGDIAEGYSVSREKKESFPLTVTSAQKNPTAFYLCASSTSVLSSYNEQFFGPGTRLTVL.

The chain carries TRBV5-5 and TRBJ1-6; D unresolved. The germline V gene encodes CDR1 SGHKS and CDR2 YYEKEE (reference sequence). CDR3 length: 12 residues. V was pared by 4 bases and J by 6 bases, with 5 bases between. CDR3 residues: CASSQINSPLHF. DNA of the CDR3: TGTGCCAGCAGCCAAATTAATTCACCCCTCCACTTT.

This clonotype came up a few times. The chain recombines TRBV11-2 with TRBJ2-2; D may be TRBD1 (6 bases). There are 14 residues in the CDR3. V lost 3 bases, J lost 4 bases, and 9 bases lay in between. Germline assignment: CDR1 SGHAT and CDR2 FQNNGV. Here the CDR3 DNA reads TGTGCCAGCAGCTTGGGACACCTCACCGGGGAGCTGTTTTTT. This encodes CASSLGHLTGELFF. The full variable domain, its missing parts supplied by reference TRBV11-2 and TRBJ2-2, is EAGVAQSPRYKIIEKRQSVAFWCNPISGHATLYWYQQILGQGPKLLIQFQNNGVVDDSQLPKDRFSAERLKGVDSTLKIQPAKLEDSAVYLCASSLGHLTGELFFGEGSRLTVL.